A single sample gave rise to the 27 T cell receptor beta chains below, sequenced in a study of patients and donors after allogeneic stem cell transplantation. TCRdb processed the RT-PCR reads anew with MiXCR; each CDR3 protein has one entry. The sample carries around 200,000 distinct CDR3 sequences, 35% to 45% recorded once. Sequenced material: blood, either unsorted or a sorted T cell fraction (not recorded which). The receptors here all came from a human donor who was either an allogeneic HSCT recipient or a stem cell or donor lymphocyte infusion donor (not recorded which). It is not recorded whose cells these are; they may come from a transplant donor.

The chain links TRBV9 to TRBJ1-5; D ambiguous. The germline V and J ends were trimmed by 0 bases and 6 bases, with 7 bases remaining between them. CDR1 and CDR2 from the germline V gene are SGDLS and YYNGEE. This CDR3 region has 13 residues. The CDR3: CASSVEPSQPQHF. The CDR3 bases are TGTGCCAGCAGCGTAGAACCGAGTCAGCCCCAGCATTTT. Using reference TRBV9 and TRBJ1-5 for the parts outside the CDR3, the full variable domain is DSGVTQTPKHLITATGQRVTLRCSPRSGDLSVYWYQQSLDQGLQFLIQYYNGEERAKGNILERFSAQQFPDLHSELNLSSLELGDSALYFCASSVEPSQPQHFGDGTRLSIL.

The chain is built from TRBV5-1 and TRBJ1-4; 7 bases map to TRBD1. The J segment lost 6 bases and the V segment lost 7 bases, leaving 9 bases of the junction unmatched. In germline, CDR1 is SGHRS, CDR2 YFSETQ. This CDR3 has 14 amino acids. Here the CDR3 reads CASALTGLDEKLFF. CDR3 sequence (DNA): TGCGCCAGCGCTTTGACAGGGTTGGATGAAAAACTGTTTTTT.

This clonotype was observed a few times. V is TRBV5-1 and J is TRBJ2-1; the D is unclear. Looked up from germline, CDR1 is SGHRS and CDR2 is YFSETQ. This CDR3 region has 14 residues. V was cut by 0 bases and J by 3 bases, with 7 bases left in between. The CDR3 region has the DNA TGCGCCAGCAGCTTGGCGGGCAGCTACAATGAGCAGTTCTTC. It codes for CASSLAGSYNEQFF.

This clonotype occurred many times. CDR3 amino acids: CASSSRGRAENEAFF. The CDR3 nucleotides are TGCGCCAGCAGCTCCAGGGGGCGGGCGGAGAATGAAGCTTTCTTT. The chain joins TRBV5-1 to TRBJ1-1; 8 nucleotides align to TRBD1. The CDR3 covers 15 residues. Germline V lookup: CDR1 SGHRS, CDR2 YFSETQ. With V trimmed by 3 bases and J by 7 bases, 11 bases remained unmatched.

CDR3 bases: TGTGCCAGCAGTGAAGCAATCCCCCCCGGGACAAATAGCAATCAGCCCCAGCATTTT. Translating gives CASSEAIPPGTNSNQPQHF. J is TRBJ1-5 and V is TRBV6-1, with a weak D call TRBD1 (6 bases). The germline gives CDR1 MNHNS, CDR2 SASEGT. V lost 0 bases to trimming and J lost 0 bases, with 18 bases between them. CDR3 length: 19 amino acids.

This clonotype was seen more than once but under ten times. This rearrangement joins TRBV3-1 to TRBJ2-7; 14 nucleotides agree with TRBD2. The germline V gene encodes CDR1 LGHDT and CDR2 YNNKEL (reference sequence). The V and J ends lost 4 bases and 0 bases, in that order; junction bases with no gene match: 8. The CDR3 extends over 18 amino acids. The CDR3 DNA sequence: TGTGCCAGCAGCCTCGTTACAGGACTAGCGGGGGGCTCCTACGAGCAGTACTTC. It yields the protein CASSLVTGLAGGSYEQYF.

The chain recombines TRBV28 with TRBJ1-2; no clear D. Germline CDR1 reads MDHEN; CDR2 reads SYDVKM. The CDR3 loop spans 13 amino acids. V lost 4 bases and J lost 4, with 10 bases in between. The CDR3 sequence: CASSWEGLYGYTF. The CDR3 DNA is TGTGCCAGCAGTTGGGAAGGACTCTATGGCTACACCTTC.

The chain recombines TRBV6-1 with TRBJ1-5, with D unclear. CDR1 and CDR2 from the germline V gene are MNHNS and SASEGT. The CDR3 runs 14 residues. Trimming took 11 bases from V and 2 from J, leaving 16 bases between them. In nucleotides, the CDR3 is TGTGCCGTCGACTGGCAGCCACGCAATCAGCCCCAGCATTTT. It codes for CAVDWQPRNQPQHF.

V usage is TRBV12-3 or TRBV12-4 and J usage is TRBJ1-1; maybe TRBD1 (6 bases). V lost 5 bases and J lost 4, with 14 bases in between. The CDR3 consists of 14 residues. CDR3 bases: TGTGCCAGCAGTGTAAGGGGGGGCAGCACTGAAGCTTTCTTT. Amino acid sequence: CASSVRGGSTEAFF.

The CDR3 protein is CASSQDVKGTQYF. The CDR3 DNA follows: TGTGCCAGCAGCCAAGATGTGAAAGGGACCCAGTACTTC. The gene calls are TRBV3-1 and TRBJ2-5; D not certain. The CDR3 contains 13 residues. V lost 0 bases and J 7 bases, leaving 9 bases between the germline ends. From germline, CDR1 is LGHDT and CDR2 YNNKEL (reference sequence).

This clonotype has only a few counts. The CDR3 is CAISAPAKGGGYTF. CDR3 sequence (DNA): TGTGCCATCAGTGCCCCCGCGAAAGGAGGTGGCTACACCTTC. The V gene is TRBV10-3, the J gene TRBJ1-2, with D unresolved. V lost 4 bases and J 7 bases, leaving 16 bases between the germline ends. The germline CDR1 and CDR2 sequences are ENHRY and SYGVKD. This CDR3 is 14 amino acids long.

This clonotype was found many times. The rearrangement uses TRBV5-1 and TRBJ2-3; 8 bases align to TRBD1. CDR3 length equals 14 residues. Germline-derived CDR1 and CDR2 are SGHRS and YFSETQ. Germline trimming cut 4 bases from V and 3 bases from J; bases unmatched to any gene: 4. The DNA of the CDR3 is TGCGCCAGCAGCCTCAGGACAGGGACAGATACGCAGTATTTT. This encodes CASSLRTGTDTQYF.

The V and J genes are TRBV5-5 and TRBJ2-7; D is perhaps TRBD1 or TRBD2 (5 bases each). The CDR3 covers 13 residues. V shed 5 bases and J shed 6 bases, with 15 bases lying between them. CDR1 is SGHKS, CDR2 YYEKEE, per germline (reference sequence). CDR3 sequence (DNA): TGTGCCAGCAGACTCGGTGAGGGGATCGAGCAGTACTTC. It yields the protein CASRLGEGIEQYF.

This clonotype has just a few counts. V gene TRBV27 combines with J gene TRBJ1-1; the D is unclear. CDR3 size: 13 residues. V was cut by 2 bases and J by 3 bases, with 7 bases left in between. Germline lookup yields CDR1 MNHEY and CDR2 SMNVEV (reference sequence). CDR3 nucleotide sequence: TGTGCCAGCAGTTTACTCCGGGACACTGAAGCTTTCTTT. It specifies CASSLLRDTEAFF.

This chain connects TRBV7-3 to TRBJ2-1; 9 nucleotides align to TRBD1. Germline CDR1 is SGHTA and CDR2 is FQGTGA. With 1 base clipped from V and 6 bases from J, the junction kept 1 base outside the gene matches. This CDR3 has 14 amino acids. Here the CDR3 DNA reads TGTGCCAGCAGCTTAATGGGACAGGGCAATGAGCAGTTCTTC. Amino acids: CASSLMGQGNEQFF.

The chain joins TRBV20-1 to TRBJ2-7, with a tentative D call TRBD2 (5 bases). With 0 bases removed from V and 8 bases from J, the gap between germline ends came to 14 bases. The CDR3 contains 13 residues. Germline CDR1 DFQATT, CDR2 SNEGSKA (reference sequence). The CDR3 reads CSARDGLAVQQYF. The CDR3 DNA reads as TGCAGTGCTAGAGATGGGCTAGCAGTACAGCAGTACTTC.

This clonotype has only a few counts. CDR3 DNA: TGTGCCAGCTCACCACCGTTGGGCAGGGGCCTATACAATGAGCAGTTCTTC. Amino acid sequence: CASSPPLGRGLYNEQFF. V and J are TRBV18 and TRBJ2-1; D may be TRBD1 (6 bases). In germline, CDR1 is KGHSH, CDR2 LQKENI. The CDR3 sequence is 17 residues long. The ends were cut back, 0 bases at V and 4 bases at J, with 16 bases in the middle. Full variable domain (outside the CDR3, taken from reference TRBV18 and TRBJ2-1): NAGVMQNPRHLVRRRGQEARLRCSPMKGHSHVYWYRQLPEEGLKFMVYLQKENIIDESGMPKERFSAEFPKEGPSILRIQQVVRGDSAAYFCASSPPLGRGLYNEQFFGPGTRLTVL.

The rearrangement joins TRBV12-3 or TRBV12-4 to TRBJ1-2; D is undetermined. V lost 1 base, J lost 8 bases, and 8 bases lay in between. The CDR3 has 12 residues. The DNA of the CDR3 is TGTGCCAGCAGTTTAGATGTGTGGGGCTACACCTTC. As protein: CASSLDVWGYTF.

There are a few counts of this clonotype. The chain has TRBV24-1 and TRBJ1-2; 7 positions agree with TRBD1. The ends lost 3 bases at V and 4 bases at J; junction bases unmatched: 10. In germline, CDR1 is KGHDR, CDR2 SFDVKD. There are 16 residues in the CDR3. CDR3 sequence (DNA): TGTGCCACCAGTGATGCTAGACAGGGACCCGCCTATGGCTACACCTTC. Amino acid sequence: CATSDARQGPAYGYTF.

With respect to this clonotype: This could be a read error, since a much larger clone is one nucleotide away. The chain employs TRBV4-1 and TRBJ2-7; D remains unclear. The CDR3 runs to 15 residues. Germline CDR1 reads MGHRA; CDR2 reads YSYEKL. The CDR3 coding sequence is TGCGCCAGCAGCCCCCAATCCTCAGGTTTCTACAAGCAGTACTTC. This sequence encodes CASSPQSSGFYKQYF.

The chain links TRBV24-1 to TRBJ2-1; 7 bases line up with TRBD1. The germline V gene encodes CDR1 KGHDR and CDR2 SFDVKD. The CDR3 has 16 amino acids. Unmatched junction bases numbered 8, after V lost 5 bases and J lost 2 bases. The CDR3 DNA reads as TGTGCCACCAGTGCCCAAGACAGGGAGACCTACAATGAGCAGTTCTTC. It codes for CATSAQDRETYNEQFF.

This chain uses TRBV9 with TRBJ1-2; D gene ambiguous. The CDR3 is 15 amino acids. The germline V gene has CDR1 SGDLS and CDR2 YYNGEE. With 1 base removed from V and 3 bases from J, the gap between germline ends came to 13 bases. This chain's CDR3 is CASSVSLLDHYGYTF. The CDR3 DNA follows: TGTGCCAGCAGCGTATCCCTCCTTGACCACTATGGCTACACCTTC.

This clonotype showed up just a few times. The chain recombines TRBV29-1 with TRBJ1-1; D is possibly TRBD1 (5 bases). CDR3 length equals 14 residues. Germline assignment: CDR1 SQVTM and CDR2 ANQGSEA. The CDR3 DNA reads TGCAGAGCCGCCTCCGGGACGGCGAACACTGAAGCTTTCTTT. Its protein is CRAASGTANTEAFF.

This clonotype came up a few times. The chain has TRBV6-2 or TRBV6-3 and TRBJ1-6, with 10 bases matching TRBD1. CDR1 and CDR2 from the germline V gene are MNHEY and SVGEGT. This CDR3 comprises 14 residues. Trimming removed 7 bases from V and 9 bases from J; junction bases left unmatched: 6. CDR3 coding DNA: TGTGCCAGCATACGGACAGGGGGTCTTTCACCCCTCCACTTT. Protein sequence: CASIRTGGLSPLHF.

The chain combines TRBV20-1 with TRBJ2-3, with D perhaps matching TRBD1 (6 bases). Trimming left V 4 bases short and J 2 bases short, with 13 bases between. Germline values: CDR1 DFQATT, CDR2 SNEGSKA (reference sequence). CDR3 length equals 14 residues. The CDR3 DNA is TGCAGTGCTACGAAACAGGGTGACACAGATACGCAGTATTTT. Residues: CSATKQGDTDTQYF.

The genes are TRBV4-1 and TRBJ2-3; D perhaps matches TRBD2 (6 bases). The germline V gene has CDR1 MGHRA and CDR2 YSYEKL. The CDR3 is 17 amino acids. Trimming shortened V by 0 bases and J by 2 bases, and 15 bases separated the two germline ends. The CDR3 DNA follows: TGCGCCAGCAGCCAAGATGGATCCAGCGGGTTCACAGATACGCAGTATTTT. As protein: CASSQDGSSGFTDTQYF.

In this sample, this clonotype turned up a few times. The genes are TRBV6-5 and TRBJ1-1; no clear D gene. CDR1 and CDR2 from the germline V gene are MNHEY and SVGAGI. V lost 7 bases and J 4 bases, leaving 7 bases between the germline ends. This CDR3 comprises 11 residues. CDR3 in DNA: TGTGCCAGCATCGGAGGCACTGAAGCTTTCTTT. Translation gives CASIGGTEAFF.